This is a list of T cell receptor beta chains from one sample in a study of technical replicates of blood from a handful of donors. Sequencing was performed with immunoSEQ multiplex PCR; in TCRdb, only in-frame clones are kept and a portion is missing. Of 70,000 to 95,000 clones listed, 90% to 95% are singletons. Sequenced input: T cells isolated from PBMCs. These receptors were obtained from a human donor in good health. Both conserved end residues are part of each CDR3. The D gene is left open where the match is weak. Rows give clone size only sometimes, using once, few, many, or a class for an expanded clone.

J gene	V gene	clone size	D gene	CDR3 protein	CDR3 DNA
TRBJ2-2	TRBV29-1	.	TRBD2	CSVEGYVGRESTGELFF	TGCAGCGTTGAGGGTTATGTAGGGCGGGAGAGCACCGGGGAGCTGTTTTTT
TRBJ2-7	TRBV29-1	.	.	CSVADIASPYEQYF	TGCAGCGTGGCTGACATTGCCTCCCCCTACGAGCAGTACTTC
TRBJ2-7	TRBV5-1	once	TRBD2	CASSTGTSGVYEQYF	TGCGCCAGCAGCACCGGGACTAGCGGGGTCTACGAGCAGTACTTC
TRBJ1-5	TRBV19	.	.	CASMERGSQPQHF	TGTGCCAGTATGGAAAGGGGGTCTCAGCCCCAGCATTTT
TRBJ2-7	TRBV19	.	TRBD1	CASGQGLTYEQYF	TGTGCCAGTGGACAGGGATTAACCTACGAGCAGTACTTC
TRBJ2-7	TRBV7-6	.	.	CASSFSSANYEQYF	TGTGCCAGCAGCTTCTCTAGCGCGAACTACGAGCAGTACTTC
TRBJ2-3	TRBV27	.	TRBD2	CASSLAGVPDTQYF	TGTGCCAGCAGTTTGGCGGGAGTACCAGATACGCAGTATTTT
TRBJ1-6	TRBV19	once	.	CASRGSVDRNSPLHF	TGTGCCAGTAGAGGGTCGGTGGACAGAAATTCACCCCTCCACTTT
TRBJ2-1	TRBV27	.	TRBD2	CASSFASSGYNEQFF	TGTGCCAGCAGTTTTGCCAGTAGCGGGTACAATGAGCAGTTCTTC
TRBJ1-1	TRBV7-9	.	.	CASRVFGGANTEAFF	TGTGCCAGCAGGGTATTCGGGGGGGCAAACACTGAAGCTTTCTTT
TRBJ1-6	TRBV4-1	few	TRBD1	CASSPTGAYSSPLHF	TGCGCCAGCAGCCCAACAGGGGCTTATAGTTCACCCCTCCACTTT
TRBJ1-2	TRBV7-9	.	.	CASSEQLHYGYTF	TGTGCCAGCAGCGAACAGCTACACTATGGCTACACCTTC
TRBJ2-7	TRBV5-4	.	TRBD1	CASSRGTGRYEQYF	TGTGCCAGCAGCCGAGGGACAGGTCGTTACGAGCAGTACTTC
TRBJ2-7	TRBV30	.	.	CAWSASYTGGEYF	TGTGCCTGGAGTGCAAGCTATACAGGGGGGGAGTACTTC
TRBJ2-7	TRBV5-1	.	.	CASSPTRPGVSSYEQYF	TGCGCCAGCAGCCCGACGCGCCCGGGGGTGAGCTCCTACGAGCAGTACTTC
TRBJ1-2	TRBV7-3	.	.	CASSLVPQNYGYTF	TGTGCCAGCAGCTTAGTACCGCAGAACTATGGCTACACCTTC
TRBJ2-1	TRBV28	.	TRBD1	CASSLGLRDRGYNEQFF	TGTGCCAGCAGTTTAGGTCTAAGGGACAGGGGTTACAATGAGCAGTTCTTC
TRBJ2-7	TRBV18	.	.	CASSPAQSYEQYF	TGTGCCAGCTCACCGGCACAGAGCTACGAGCAGTACTTC
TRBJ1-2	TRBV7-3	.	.	CASSLNPGNYGYTF	TGTGCCAGCAGCTTAAATCCAGGCAACTATGGCTACACCTTC
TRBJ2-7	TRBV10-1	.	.	CASSEAAEPLEQYF	TGCGCCAGCAGTGAAGCGGCGGAACCGTTGGAGCAGTACTTC
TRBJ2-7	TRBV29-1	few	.	CSVAGQLSSYEQYF	TGCAGCGTTGCTGGGCAGTTGAGTTCCTACGAGCAGTACTTC
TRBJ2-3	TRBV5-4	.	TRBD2	CASSPKRGGDTDTQYF	TGTGCCAGCAGCCCAAAGCGGGGGGGAGACACAGATACGCAGTATTTT